Only one count was recorded for the clone carrying this T cell receptor (beta chain). The sample originates from a study of blood T cell repertoires in COVID-19. Across the whole study: Samples representing acute and convalescent COVID-19 were sourced from the United States, Italy and Spain. T cells, B-cell-depleted T cells, or PBMCs supplied cDNA or gDNA.

Using immunoSEQ multiplex PCR, the repertoire was profiled, and TCRdb retains in-frame clones only, with some absent. The sample includes roughly 230,000 clones, about 85% of them seen just once. This TCR was sampled from a middle-aged man with acute or convalescent COVID-19. The sequenced sample was peripheral blood.

The CDR3 DNA follows: TGTGCCAGCAGCTTAGTAGGGGGGGAATACGAGCAGTACTTC. As protein: CASSLVGGEYEQYF. The chain couples TRBV11-2 to TRBJ2-7, with D maybe TRBD2 (7 bases). CDR3 size: 14 residues. The germline V gene encodes CDR1 SGHAT and CDR2 FQNNGV. V gave up 1 base and J gave up 4 bases, with 11 bases separating them.